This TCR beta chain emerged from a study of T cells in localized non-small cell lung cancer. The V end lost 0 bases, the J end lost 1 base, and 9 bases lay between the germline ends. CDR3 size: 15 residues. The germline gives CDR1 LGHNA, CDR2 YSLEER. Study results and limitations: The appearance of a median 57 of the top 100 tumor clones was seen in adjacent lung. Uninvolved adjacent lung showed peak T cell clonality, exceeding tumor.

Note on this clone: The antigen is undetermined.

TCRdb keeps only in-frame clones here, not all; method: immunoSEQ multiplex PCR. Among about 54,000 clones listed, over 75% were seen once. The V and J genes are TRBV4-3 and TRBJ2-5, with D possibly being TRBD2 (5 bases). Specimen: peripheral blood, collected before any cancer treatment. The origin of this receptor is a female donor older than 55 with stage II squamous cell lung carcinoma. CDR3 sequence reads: CASSQDRGLQETQYF. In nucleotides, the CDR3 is TGCGCCAGCAGCCAAGATCGTGGACTCCAAGAGACCCAGTACTTC.